This T cell receptor (beta chain) stems from a study of blood T cell repertoires in COVID-19. Study-level background: Collection of acute and convalescent COVID-19 samples took place in the United States, Italy and Spain.

The method was immunoSEQ multiplex PCR; TCRdb's version includes in-frame clones alone and lacks a portion of them. The profile shows around 57,000 clones, around 86% of them singletons. The CDR3 runs to 13 residues. Germline trimming cut 6 bases from V and 5 bases from J; bases unmatched to any gene: 4. The germline CDR1 and CDR2 sequences are LNHDA and SQIVND (reference sequence). The chain joins TRBV19 to TRBJ2-7; 10 positions agree with TRBD1. The specimen sequenced was peripheral blood. The receptor was isolated from a man aged 50 to 60 with active COVID-19. CDR3 sequence reads: CASRTGGVDEQYF. The DNA of the CDR3 is TGTGCCAGTAGGACAGGGGGCGTCGACGAGCAGTACTTC.